This paragraph covers one TCR beta chain sequence. The source of the sample is a study of blood T cell repertoires in COVID-19. There are 14 residues in the CDR3. Per germline, CDR1 SEHNR and CDR2 FQNEAQ (reference sequence). Trimming shortened V by 5 bases and J by 7 bases, and 15 bases separated the two germline ends. Only in-frame clones appear in the TCRdb table, and some are missing; sequencing was by immunoSEQ multiplex PCR. Here the sample spans fewer than 350,000 clones, 70% to 90% being singletons. The sample comprised peripheral blood. This chain links TRBV7-9 with TRBJ2-1; possibly TRBD1 for D (5 bases). The receptor's source is a woman aged 30 to 39 who had recovered from COVID-19. The CDR3 region has the DNA TGTGCCAGCAGCCCTATAGGGGTTCAAAATGAGCAGTTCTTC. This sequence encodes CASSPIGVQNEQFF.